This is a list of T cell receptor beta chains from one sample in a study of blood T cell repertoires in COVID-19. The repertoire was sequenced with immunoSEQ multiplex PCR; TCRdb's copy has only in-frame clones and lacks some. The top ten clones hold more than 2% of a sample with roughly 130,000 clones, about 87% of them seen once. The sample consisted of peripheral blood. The receptors stem from a human donor with COVID-19, enrolled during active disease. The donor label of this sample is uncertain. Each CDR3 is given with its conserved first and last residue. A D gene is named only where the DNA matches it firmly. Clone size appears in some rows only: once, few, many, or a class for an expanded clone.

>TRBV6-5|14|TRBD1|.|TRBJ1-2
CASKEDTGAYGYTF
TGTGCCAGCAAGGAGGATACAGGGGCCTATGGCTACACCTTC
>TRBV6-5|15|.|.|TRBJ2-1
CASREGSWSYNEQFF
TGTGCCAGCAGGGAGGGAAGTTGGTCCTACAATGAGCAGTTCTTC
>TRBV27|14|TRBD1|.|TRBJ1-6
CASSQDRGTAPLHF
TGTGCCAGCAGCCAAGACAGGGGGACGGCACCCCTCCACTTT
>TRBV27|15|TRBD1|.|TRBJ1-2
CASSPRQGAFYGYTF
TGTGCCAGCAGTCCTAGACAGGGGGCGTTCTATGGCTACACCTTC
>TRBV3-1/TRBV3-2|15|TRBD1|.|TRBJ2-3
CASSQAIGGWDTQYF
TGTGCCAGCAGCCAAGCAATAGGGGGCTGGGATACGCAGTATTTT
>TRBV6-6|14|.|.|TRBJ2-1
CASSRLSSYNEQFF
TGTGCCAGCAGTCGACTCAGCTCCTACAATGAGCAGTTCTTC
>TRBV5-1|15|TRBD2|.|TRBJ2-3
CASSPLAGDTDTQYF
TGCGCCAGCAGCCCCCTAGCGGGGGACACAGATACGCAGTATTTT
>TRBV6-5|13|.|.|TRBJ2-7
CASSTGGSYEQYF
TGTGCCAGCAGTACCGGGGGTTCCTACGAGCAGTACTTC
>TRBV2|15|TRBD1|.|TRBJ1-6
CASSARTGAQGPLHF
TGTGCCAGCAGTGCCCGGACAGGGGCCCAAGGACCCCTCCACTTT
>TRBV2|15|.|few|TRBJ1-5
CASTLTGFDNQPQHF
TGTGCCAGCACCTTAACAGGGTTCGACAATCAGCCCCAGCATTTT
>TRBV30|12|.|.|TRBJ1-5
CAWSSGWKPQHF
TGTGCCTGGAGCTCAGGGTGGAAGCCCCAGCATTTT
>TRBV2|14|TRBD1|.|TRBJ2-5
CASSKGQGYETQYF
TGTGCCAGCAGCAAAGGACAGGGGTACGAGACCCAGTACTTC
>TRBV5-1|14|TRBD1|.|TRBJ2-7
CASSSDRGLYEQYF
TGCGCCAGCAGCTCGGACAGGGGGCTCTACGAGCAGTACTTC
>TRBV3-1/TRBV3-2|13|.|once|TRBJ1-2
CASSQEGDRGYTF
TGTGCCAGCAGCCAAGAAGGAGACCGTGGCTACACCTTC
>TRBV6-5|15|TRBD2|.|TRBJ2-3
CASRSSGDSTDTQYF
TGTGCCAGCAGGTCCAGCGGGGACAGCACAGATACGCAGTATTTT
>TRBV19|13|.|.|TRBJ1-2
CASSIGRYYGYTF
TGTGCCAGTAGTATAGGCAGATACTATGGCTACACCTTC
>TRBV7-9|14|.|.|TRBJ2-7
CASSSTQGPGEQYF
TGTGCCAGCAGCTCCACCCAGGGGCCCGGCGAGCAGTACTTC
>TRBV9|16|TRBD1|.|TRBJ2-5
CASSGGQGGFSETQYF
TGTGCCAGCAGCGGGGGACAGGGAGGTTTTTCAGAGACCCAGTACTTC
>TRBV7-9|14|TRBD1|few|TRBJ1-1
CASSQTGGNTEAFF
TGTGCCAGCAGCCAGACAGGGGGGAACACTGAAGCTTTCTTT
>TRBV13|12|.|.|TRBJ1-2
CASSIRGGGYTF
TGTGCCAGCAGCATCCGGGGGGGTGGCTACACCTTC
>TRBV6-2/TRBV6-3|12|TRBD1|.|TRBJ1-2
CASSDRADGYTF
TGTGCCAGCAGCGACAGGGCTGATGGCTACACCTTC
>TRBV12-5|15|.|.|TRBJ2-5
CASGLATYREETQYF
TGTGCTAGTGGTCTCGCTACCTACAGGGAAGAGACCCAGTACTTC
>TRBV7-2|14|.|.|TRBJ1-2
CASSLGQGPYGYTF
TGTGCCAGCAGCTTAGGTCAGGGGCCCTATGGCTACACCTTC
>TRBV15|14|.|.|TRBJ1-5
CATSRDRDFQPQHF
TGTGCCACCAGCAGAGACAGGGACTTTCAGCCCCAGCATTTT
>TRBV3-1/TRBV3-2|13|.|.|TRBJ2-5
CASSLGDGGTQYF
TGTGCCAGCAGCCTAGGTGATGGAGGGACCCAGTACTTC
>TRBV21-1|15|.|.|TRBJ1-1
CASSKAAREVSKAFF
TGTGCCAGCAGCAAAGCGGCCAGGGAGGTAAGTAAGGCTTTCTTT
>TRBV5-1|14|.|.|TRBJ1-2
CASSSTWADNGYTF
TGCGCCAGCAGCTCCACGTGGGCAGATAATGGCTACACCTTC
>TRBV13|16|TRBD1|.|TRBJ1-3
CASSNRDRDSGNTIYF
TGTGCCAGCAGCAACCGGGACAGGGACTCTGGAAACACCATATATTTT
>TRBV27|16|TRBD2|many|TRBJ2-7
CASSLFGAGVTYEQYF
TGTGCCAGCAGTTTATTCGGGGCGGGAGTAACCTACGAGCAGTACTTC
>TRBV11-2|16|TRBD2|.|TRBJ2-1
CASRHFAGGPRNEQFF
TGTGCCAGCAGGCATTTCGCGGGAGGGCCGCGAAATGAGCAGTTCTTC
>TRBV2|11|.|.|TRBJ1-2
CASGRDSGYTF
TGTGCCAGCGGCAGGGACTCTGGCTACACCTTC
>TRBV29-1|15|TRBD2|.|TRBJ2-7
CSAPLLAGGGGEQYF
TGCAGCGCTCCCCTACTAGCGGGAGGAGGTGGCGAGCAGTACTTC
>TRBV4-2|16|TRBD1|.|TRBJ1-5
CASSQDPGTGDATQHF
TGTGCCAGCAGCCAAGATCCCGGGACAGGGGATGCTACCCAGCATTTT
>TRBV7-8|13|TRBD1|.|TRBJ1-5
CASSPTGDVAQHF
TGTGCCAGCAGTCCAACAGGGGACGTGGCCCAGCATTTT
>TRBV7-8|15|.|.|TRBJ1-3
CASSLDTISGNTIYF
TGTGCCAGCAGCCTGGACACAATCTCTGGAAACACCATATATTTT
>TRBV10-1|13|TRBD1|.|TRBJ2-5
CAARDRGNETQYF
TGCGCCGCCCGGGACAGAGGGAACGAGACCCAGTACTTC
>TRBV3-1/TRBV3-2|15|TRBD1|.|TRBJ1-1
CASSWPGQGVVKAFF
TGTGCCAGCAGCTGGCCGGGACAGGGTGTTGTTAAAGCTTTCTTT
>TRBV6-5|15|.|.|TRBJ1-1
CASSHSTRDNTEAFF
TGTGCCAGCAGCCATTCGACACGAGATAACACTGAAGCTTTCTTT
>TRBV3-1/TRBV3-2|13|TRBD2|.|TRBJ2-3
CASSQGRGDTQYF
TGTGCCAGCAGCCAGGGGAGGGGAGATACGCAGTATTTT
>TRBV6-5|15|.|.|TRBJ1-2
CASSMRGFYNYGYTF
TGTGCCAGCAGCATGAGGGGGTTTTATAACTATGGCTACACCTTC
>TRBV6-4|20|TRBD1|.|TRBJ2-6
CASSDAGLGQGASGANVLTF
TGTGCCAGCAGTGACGCCGGATTGGGACAGGGGGCTTCTGGGGCCAACGTCCTGACTTTC
>TRBV28|15|.|once|TRBJ1-1
CASSLSTAQNTEAFF
TGTGCCAGCAGTCTTTCGACAGCTCAGAACACTGAAGCTTTCTTT
>TRBV6-5|15|TRBD1|few|TRBJ2-5
CASSRGVDRGQSQYF
TGTGCCAGCAGTCGGGGAGTAGACAGGGGGCAGTCCCAGTACTTC
>TRBV5-6|11|.|.|TRBJ2-5
CASSLQGTQYF
TGTGCCAGCAGCTTGCAGGGGACCCAGTACTTC
>TRBV5-4|17|.|few|TRBJ2-2
CASSLDRRRVETGELFF
TGTGCCAGCAGCCTCGACAGGAGAAGGGTGGAGACCGGGGAGCTGTTTTTT
>TRBV7-9|15|TRBD1|.|TRBJ1-6
CASSPGQGDSRPLHF
TGTGCCAGCAGCCCCGGACAGGGGGATTCTAGACCCCTCCACTTT
>TRBV7-2|14|.|.|TRBJ1-2
CASSLDALSYGYTF
TGTGCCAGCAGCTTAGATGCGCTTAGCTATGGCTACACCTTC
>TRBV7-8|19|.|.|TRBJ2-6
CASSHHHSIQGGGANVLTF
TGTGCCAGCAGCCACCATCACTCCATTCAGGGCGGTGGGGCCAACGTCCTGACTTTC
>TRBV9|16|TRBD2|few|TRBJ2-1
CASSVVPAGVYNEQFF
TGTGCCAGCAGCGTAGTCCCAGCGGGGGTCTACAATGAGCAGTTCTTC
>TRBV11-3|14|TRBD1|.|TRBJ1-1
CASSFGQGGTEAFF
TGTGCCAGCAGCTTTGGACAGGGGGGCACTGAAGCTTTCTTT
>TRBV6-5|13|TRBD1|.|TRBJ1-1
CATILGQGSEAFF
TGTGCCACCATTCTGGGACAGGGATCTGAAGCTTTCTTT
>TRBV24-1|14|.|.|TRBJ2-7
CATSDTGSLYEQYF
TGTGCCACCAGTGATACAGGGTCCCTCTACGAGCAGTACTTC
>TRBV9|14|.|few|TRBJ2-1
CASSPGPNGGEQFF
TGTGCCAGCAGCCCTGGCCCCAACGGCGGTGAGCAGTTCTTC
>TRBV30|18|.|.|TRBJ2-2
CAWGNSRDSTANTGELFF
TGTGCCTGGGGGAACTCACGGGACTCCACCGCGAACACCGGGGAGCTGTTTTTT
>TRBV10-1|16|TRBD1|.|TRBJ2-2
CASSESRTGTTGELFF
TGCGCCAGCAGTGAGTCTCGGACAGGGACCACCGGGGAGCTGTTTTTT